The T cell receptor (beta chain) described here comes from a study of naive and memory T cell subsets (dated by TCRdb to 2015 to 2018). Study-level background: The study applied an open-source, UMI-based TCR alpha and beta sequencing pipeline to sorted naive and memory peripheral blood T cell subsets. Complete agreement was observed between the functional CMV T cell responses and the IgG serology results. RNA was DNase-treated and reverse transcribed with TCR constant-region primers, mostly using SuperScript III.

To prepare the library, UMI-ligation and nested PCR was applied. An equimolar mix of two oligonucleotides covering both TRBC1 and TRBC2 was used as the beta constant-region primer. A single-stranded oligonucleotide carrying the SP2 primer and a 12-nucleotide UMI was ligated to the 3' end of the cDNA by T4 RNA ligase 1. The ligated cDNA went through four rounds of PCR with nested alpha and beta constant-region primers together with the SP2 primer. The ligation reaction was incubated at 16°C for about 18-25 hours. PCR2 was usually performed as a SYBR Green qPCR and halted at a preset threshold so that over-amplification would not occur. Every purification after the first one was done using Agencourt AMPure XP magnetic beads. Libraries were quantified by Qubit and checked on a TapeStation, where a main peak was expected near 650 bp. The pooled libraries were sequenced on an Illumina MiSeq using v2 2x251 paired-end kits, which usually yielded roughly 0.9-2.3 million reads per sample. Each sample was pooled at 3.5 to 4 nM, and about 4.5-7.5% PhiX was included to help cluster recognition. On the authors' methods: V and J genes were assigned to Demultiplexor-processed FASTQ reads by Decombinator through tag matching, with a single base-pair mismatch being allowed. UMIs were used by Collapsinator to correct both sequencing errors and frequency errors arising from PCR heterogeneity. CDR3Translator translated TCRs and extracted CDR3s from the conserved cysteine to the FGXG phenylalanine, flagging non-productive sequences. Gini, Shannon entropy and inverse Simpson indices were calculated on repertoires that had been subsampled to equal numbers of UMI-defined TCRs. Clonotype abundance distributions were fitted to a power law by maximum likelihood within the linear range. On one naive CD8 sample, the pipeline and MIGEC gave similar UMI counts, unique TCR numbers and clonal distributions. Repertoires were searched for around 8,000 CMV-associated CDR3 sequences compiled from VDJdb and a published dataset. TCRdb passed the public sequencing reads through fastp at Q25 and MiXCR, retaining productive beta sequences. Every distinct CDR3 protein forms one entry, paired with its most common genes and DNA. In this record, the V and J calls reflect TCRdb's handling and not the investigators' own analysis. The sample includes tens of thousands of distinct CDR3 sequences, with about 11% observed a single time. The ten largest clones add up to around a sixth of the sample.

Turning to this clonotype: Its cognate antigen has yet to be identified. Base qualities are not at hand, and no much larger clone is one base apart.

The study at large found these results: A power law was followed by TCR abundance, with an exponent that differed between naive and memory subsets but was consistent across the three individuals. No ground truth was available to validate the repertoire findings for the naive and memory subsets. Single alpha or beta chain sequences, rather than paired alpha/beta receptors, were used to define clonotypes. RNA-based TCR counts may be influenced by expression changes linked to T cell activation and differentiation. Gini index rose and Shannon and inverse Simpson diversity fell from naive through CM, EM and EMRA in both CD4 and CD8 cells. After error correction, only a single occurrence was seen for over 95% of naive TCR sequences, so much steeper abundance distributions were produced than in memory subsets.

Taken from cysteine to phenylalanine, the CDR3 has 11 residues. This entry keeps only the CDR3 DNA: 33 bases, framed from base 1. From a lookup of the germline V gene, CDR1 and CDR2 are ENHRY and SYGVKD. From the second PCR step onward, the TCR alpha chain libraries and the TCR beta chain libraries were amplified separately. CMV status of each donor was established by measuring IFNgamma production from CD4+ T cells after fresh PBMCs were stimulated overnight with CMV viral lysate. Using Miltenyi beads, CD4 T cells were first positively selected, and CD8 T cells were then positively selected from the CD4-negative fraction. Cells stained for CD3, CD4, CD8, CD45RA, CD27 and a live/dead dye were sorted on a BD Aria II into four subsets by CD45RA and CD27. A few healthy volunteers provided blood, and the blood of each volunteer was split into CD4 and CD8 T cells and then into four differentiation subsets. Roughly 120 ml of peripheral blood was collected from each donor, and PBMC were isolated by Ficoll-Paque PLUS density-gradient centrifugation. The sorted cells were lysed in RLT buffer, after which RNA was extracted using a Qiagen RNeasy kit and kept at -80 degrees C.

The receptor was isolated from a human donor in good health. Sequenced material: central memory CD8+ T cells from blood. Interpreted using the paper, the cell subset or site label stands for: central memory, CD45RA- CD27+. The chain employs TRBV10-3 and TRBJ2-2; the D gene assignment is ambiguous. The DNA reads TGTGCATCCGATGAGGTCGGGGAGCTGTTTTTT. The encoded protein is CASDEVGELFF.